This T cell receptor (beta chain) was found in a study of Ad26.COV2.S vaccination and SARS-CoV-2 variants. Overall study findings and caveats: Reports say spike-specific CD8+ and CD4+ T cell responses covered substantial breadth after vaccination.

This clone was detected only once. Its antigen is currently unknown. CDR3 size: 15 residues. The germline V gene has CDR1 MNHNS and CDR2 SASEGT. V lost 3 bases to trimming and J lost 2 bases, with 13 bases between them. The sample's treatment: some 20 received Ad26.COV2.S at low or high dose, single or two shots; about 5 received placebo; per-sample allocation not given. Specimen acquisition occurred on day 63 following the initial vaccine or placebo injection. Profiled with immunoSEQ multiplex PCR; TCRdb holds only in-frame clones, not every one. The sample has roughly 510,000 clones; roughly nine tenths are singletons.

Sequencing was performed on peripheral blood, taken in a trial of Ad26.COV2.S vaccine versus placebo. The origin of this receptor is a person between 18 and 59 years old who received the Ad26.COV2.S COVID-19 vaccine or a placebo. The chain combines TRBV6-1 with TRBJ1-2, with TRBD1 as a possible D gene (5 bases). For the CDR3, the DNA is TGTGCCAGCAGTGAGGGGGACGGAAGAAACTATGGCTACACCTTC. It yields the protein CASSEGDGRNYGYTF.